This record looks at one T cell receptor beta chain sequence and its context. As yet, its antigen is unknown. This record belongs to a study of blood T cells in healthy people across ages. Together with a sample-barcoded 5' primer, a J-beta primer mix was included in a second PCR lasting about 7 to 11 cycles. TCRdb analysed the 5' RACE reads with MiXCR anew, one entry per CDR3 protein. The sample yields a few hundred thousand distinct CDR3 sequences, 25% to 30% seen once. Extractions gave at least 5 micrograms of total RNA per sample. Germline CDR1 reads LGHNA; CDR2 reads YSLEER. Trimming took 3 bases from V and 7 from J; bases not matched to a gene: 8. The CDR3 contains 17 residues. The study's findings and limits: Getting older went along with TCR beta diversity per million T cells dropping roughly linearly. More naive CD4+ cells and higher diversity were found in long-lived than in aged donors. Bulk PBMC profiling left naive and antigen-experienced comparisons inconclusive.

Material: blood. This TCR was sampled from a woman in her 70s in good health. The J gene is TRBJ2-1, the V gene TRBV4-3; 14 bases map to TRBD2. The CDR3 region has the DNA TGCGCCAGCAGCCAGGCCACGGGACTAGCGGGGGCTAATGAGCAGTTCTTC. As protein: CASSQATGLAGANEQFF.